Each of the 28 T cell receptor beta chains below was sequenced from the same sample in a study of shared clonotypes between healthy human individuals. TCRdb's copy holds only in-frame clones and misses some; the assay was immunoSEQ multiplex PCR. The table records around 600,000 clones, 97% of them present only once. Sequenced material: naive CD4+ T cells sorted from blood. Subset here: CD45RA+ positively selected. These receptors were taken from a woman aged 25 to 39 in good health.

In the case of this clone: This specimen includes other DNA sequences encoding the same CDR3. The J gene is TRBJ1-5, the V gene TRBV28; D unclear. Germline V gene sequence: CDR1 MDHEN, CDR2 SYDVKM. The length of the CDR3 is 11 residues. The ends were cut back, 2 bases at V and 7 bases at J, with 3 bases in the middle. The CDR3 reads CASSLNQPQHF. Written as DNA, the CDR3 is TGTGCCAGCAGTTTAAACCAGCCCCAGCATTTT.

The chain combines TRBV10-1 with TRBJ1-4, with no clear D. Germline lookup yields CDR1 WNHNN and CDR2 SYGVQD (reference sequence). The CDR3 runs 20 residues. V lost 6 bases and J 5 bases, leaving 31 bases between the germline ends. In DNA form, the CDR3 reads TGCGCCAGCAGCGGCAGTTTTCCCTTATTGGGTGGTGGGCCGAATGAAAAACTGTTTTTT. This gives the protein CASSGSFPLLGGGPNEKLFF.

The sample holds one count of this clone. Here the CDR3 reads CASSFGSWDTDTQYF. Written as DNA, the CDR3 is TGCGCCAGCAGCTTTGGATCCTGGGACACAGATACGCAGTATTTT. The chain links TRBV5-1 to TRBJ2-3; D gene unclear. Germline lookup yields CDR1 SGHRS and CDR2 YFSETQ. V was clipped by 2 bases and J by 2 bases, with 12 bases between them. This CDR3 region has 15 residues. Complete variable domain (other parts from reference TRBV5-1 and TRBJ2-3): KAGVTQTPRYLIKTRGQQVTLSCSPISGHRSVSWYQQTPGQGLQFLFEYFSETQRNKGNFPGRFSGRQFSNSRSEMNVSTLELGDSALYLCASSFGSWDTDTQYFGPGTRLTVL.

This chain links TRBV28 with TRBJ2-7; the match to TRBD1 covers 7 bases. V gave up 7 bases and J gave up 1 base; unmatched junction bases: 7. The CDR3 sequence is 14 residues long. Germline values: CDR1 MDHEN, CDR2 SYDVKM. CDR3 amino acids: CASTPGTVSYEQYF. CDR3 nucleotide sequence: TGTGCCAGCACCCCCGGGACAGTTTCCTACGAGCAGTACTTC. Full variable domain (rest looked up from reference TRBV28 and TRBJ2-7): DVKVTQSSRYLVKRTGEKVFLECVQDMDHENMFWYRQDPGLGLRLIYFSYDVKMKEKGDIPEGYSVSREKKERFSLILESASTNQTSMYLCASTPGTVSYEQYFGPGTRLTVT.

The chain links TRBV6-6 to TRBJ1-5, with D perhaps matching TRBD1 (5 bases). The V end lost 7 bases, the J end lost 0 bases, and 10 bases lay between the germline ends. This CDR3 has 14 residues. Germline CDR1 reads MNHNY; CDR2 reads SVGAGI (reference sequence). CDR3 bases: TGTGCCAGCAATCCACAGGTTAGCAATCAGCCCCAGCATTTT. Protein sequence: CASNPQVSNQPQHF.

This clone was seen only once. The identical CDR3 is also encoded by other nucleotide sequences in the sample. The chain is built from TRBV6-5 and TRBJ2-7; D not resolved. Germline V CDR1 and CDR2: MNHEY, SVGAGI. CDR3 length: 14 residues. Trimming removed 0 bases from V and 4 bases from J, with 10 bases in between. CDR3 loop: CASSYSRAAYEQYF. The DNA of the CDR3 is TGTGCCAGCAGTTACTCTAGGGCGGCTTACGAGCAGTACTTC.

J is TRBJ2-1 and V is TRBV11-2; either TRBD1 or TRBD2 may fit D (8 bases each). CDR1 and CDR2 from the germline V gene are SGHAT and FQNNGV. Trimming removed 2 bases at V and 9 bases at J, with 17 bases between. The CDR3 totals 15 residues. CDR3 sequence: CASSLIQGAGGEQFF. CDR3 DNA sequence: TGTGCCAGCAGCTTAATCCAGGGGGCGGGAGGTGAGCAGTTCTTC.

J is TRBJ2-1 and V is TRBV4-2, with TRBD2 matching over 10 bases. The CDR3 is 15 residues long. J was trimmed by 10 bases and V by 1 base; bases with no gene match: 7. From germline, CDR1 is LGHNA and CDR2 YNFKEQ. The CDR3 nucleotides are TGTGCCAGCAGCCAAGGTCGGCTGACTAGCGGGGAGCAGTTCTTC. Translated: CASSQGRLTSGEQFF.

The J gene is TRBJ2-3, the V gene TRBV7-6; D might be TRBD2 (6 bases). This CDR3 is 16 amino acids long. The V and J ends lost 6 bases and 0 bases respectively, with 16 bases between them. Per the germline V gene, CDR1 is SGHVS and CDR2 is FNYEAQ. This CDR3 reads CASRSGFGGSTDTQYF. Here the CDR3 DNA reads TGTGCCAGCAGGTCCGGCTTCGGGGGAAGCACAGATACGCAGTATTTT.

The chain employs TRBV4-1 and TRBJ2-2; 11 nucleotides align to TRBD2. With V trimmed by 0 bases and J by 5 bases, 2 bases remained unmatched. The germline V gene encodes CDR1 MGHRA and CDR2 YSYEKL. The CDR3 consists of 16 residues. This CDR3 is CASSQDWTSGTGELFF. The CDR3 DNA sequence: TGCGCCAGCAGCCAAGATTGGACTAGCGGGACCGGGGAGCTGTTTTTT.

V usage is TRBV10-3 and J usage is TRBJ2-7; no firm D call. The length of the CDR3 is 13 residues. V was clipped by 4 bases and J by 0 bases, with 7 bases between them. Looked up from germline, CDR1 is ENHRY and CDR2 is SYGVKD. As DNA, the CDR3 is TGTGCCATCAGTGCAGACACCTCCTACGAGCAGTACTTC. It is translated as CAISADTSYEQYF.

The chain is built from TRBV10-3 and TRBJ2-1; D uncertain. The CDR3 spans 14 residues. The germline CDR1 and CDR2 sequences are ENHRY and SYGVKD. With 2 bases removed from V and 8 bases from J, the gap between germline ends came to 13 bases. CDR3 sequence (DNA): TGTGCCATCAGTGAGGGTCGGAGATCCGATGAGCAGTTCTTC. The encoded protein is CAISEGRRSDEQFF.

V and J are TRBV18 and TRBJ2-7; D may match TRBD1 or TRBD2 (5 bases each). V dropped 3 bases and J dropped 0 bases, with 12 bases sitting between them. Looked up from germline, CDR1 is KGHSH and CDR2 is LQKENI. There are 15 residues in the CDR3. For the CDR3, the DNA is TGTGCCAGCTCACCGGGACCCGGCAGCTCCTACGAGCAGTACTTC. Amino acids: CASSPGPGSSYEQYF.

The rearrangement joins TRBV5-1 to TRBJ2-3; tentative D call: TRBD1 (6 bases). The germline V and J ends were trimmed by 2 bases and 2 bases, with 18 bases remaining between them. The germline CDR1 and CDR2 sequences are SGHRS and YFSETQ. This CDR3 contains 17 residues. This CDR3 reads CASSFSPQGTLTDTQYF. CDR3 in DNA: TGCGCCAGCAGCTTCAGCCCACAGGGAACACTCACAGATACGCAGTATTTT. Combining the CDR3 with reference TRBV5-1 and TRBJ2-3 gives the whole variable domain KAGVTQTPRYLIKTRGQQVTLSCSPISGHRSVSWYQQTPGQGLQFLFEYFSETQRNKGNFPGRFSGRQFSNSRSEMNVSTLELGDSALYLCASSFSPQGTLTDTQYFGPGTRLTVL.

The chain links TRBV28 to TRBJ2-2; D possibly corresponds to TRBD2 (6 bases). CDR1 is MDHEN, CDR2 SYDVKM, per germline. V shed 2 bases and J shed 5 bases, with 12 bases lying between them. The CDR3 length is 15 residues. This CDR3 is CASSLGAAGTGELFF. CDR3 DNA: TGTGCCAGCAGTTTAGGGGCCGCGGGGACCGGGGAGCTGTTTTTT.

This clone appeared a single time. The chain uses TRBV2 and TRBJ2-7, with D possibly TRBD1 on 6 matching bases. This CDR3 comprises 12 residues. The germline V and J ends were trimmed by 3 bases and 8 bases, with 11 bases remaining between them. Looked up from germline, CDR1 is SNHLY and CDR2 is FYNNEI. The CDR3, as DNA: TGTGCCAGCAGTGATCAGGGGACACAGCAGTACTTC. Translated, it gives CASSDQGTQQYF. Supplemented by reference TRBV2 and TRBJ2-7, the full variable domain reads EPEVTQTPSHQVTQMGQEVILRCVPISNHLYFYWYRQILGQKVEFLVSFYNNEISEKSEIFDDQFSVERPDGSNFTLKIRSTKLEDSAMYFCASSDQGTQQYFGPGTRLTVT.

The chain carries TRBV28 and TRBJ2-3, with D possibly being TRBD1 or TRBD2 (6 bases each). Germline CDR1 and CDR2: MDHEN and SYDVKM. The V and J ends lost 3 bases and 1 base respectively, with 17 bases between them. This CDR3 spans 17 amino acids. CDR3: CASSLIMGGPGTDTQYF. CDR3 nucleotides: TGTGCCAGCAGTTTGATTATGGGGGGCCCCGGCACAGATACGCAGTATTTT.

The V gene is TRBV9, the J gene TRBJ2-5; 7 positions match TRBD1. There are 14 residues in the CDR3. The V segment lost 4 bases and the J segment 1 base; nucleotides outside the gene matches: 4. Per germline, CDR1 SGDLS and CDR2 YYNGEE. The CDR3, as DNA: TGTGCCAGCAGCAGGGACAGCTCCCAAGAGACCCAGTACTTC. Residues: CASSRDSSQETQYF.

The V call is TRBV19, the J call TRBJ2-2; 9 bases line up with TRBD1. Per germline, CDR1 LNHDA and CDR2 SQIVND (reference sequence). The CDR3 is 19 residues long. V lost 2 bases, J lost 1 base, and 11 bases stayed unmatched. The CDR3, as DNA: TGTGCCAGTAGTATATCGGACAGGGGCCGTTTCTTGAACACCGGGGAGCTGTTTTTT. This gives the protein CASSISDRGRFLNTGELFF.

The chain carries TRBV28 and TRBJ2-1; 8 bases are shared with TRBD1. With V trimmed by 1 base and J by 7 bases, 6 bases remained unmatched. The CDR3 is 15 amino acids. CDR1 is MDHEN and CDR2 is SYDVKM in the germline V gene. CDR3 loop: CASSLSGGGLNEQFF. The DNA of the CDR3 is TGTGCCAGCAGTTTATCAGGGGGCGGTCTTAATGAGCAGTTCTTC. The variable domain in full, with the rest retrieved from reference TRBV28 and TRBJ2-1, is DVKVTQSSRYLVKRTGEKVFLECVQDMDHENMFWYRQDPGLGLRLIYFSYDVKMKEKGDIPEGYSVSREKKERFSLILESASTNQTSMYLCASSLSGGGLNEQFFGPGTRLTVL.

Here the CDR3 DNA reads TGTGCCAGCACCGGCTCGGGGGAGCCCAAATACAATGAGCAGTTCTTC. It is translated as CASTGSGEPKYNEQFF. V gene TRBV28 combines with J gene TRBJ2-1; D may be TRBD2 (6 bases). Trimming stripped 7 bases from V and 4 bases from J, with 20 bases between. The germline V gene has CDR1 MDHEN and CDR2 SYDVKM. The CDR3 runs to 16 residues. Based on the CDR3 plus reference TRBV28 and TRBJ2-1, the full variable domain is DVKVTQSSRYLVKRTGEKVFLECVQDMDHENMFWYRQDPGLGLRLIYFSYDVKMKEKGDIPEGYSVSREKKERFSLILESASTNQTSMYLCASTGSGEPKYNEQFFGPGTRLTVL.

The CDR3 region is CASSATGSNEQFF. The CDR3 region has the DNA TGCGCCAGCAGTGCGACCGGAAGCAATGAGCAGTTCTTC. This chain joins TRBV10-1 and TRBJ2-1; D call uncertain. Germline V gene data show CDR1 as WNHNN and CDR2 as SYGVQD (reference sequence). CDR3 length: 13 residues. Trimming stripped 4 bases from V and 6 bases from J, with 10 bases between.

This clone showed up just once. The gene calls are TRBV19 and TRBJ2-7, with D possibly TRBD2 on 6 matching bases. Germline CDR1 reads LNHDA; CDR2 reads SQIVND (reference sequence). The CDR3 is made up of 15 amino acids. Trimming removed 9 bases at V and 3 bases at J, with 21 bases between. The DNA of the CDR3 is TGTGCCAGCACCAAGGGTGGGGGTAGCGGCTACGAGCAGTACTTC. Protein: CASTKGGGSGYEQYF.

The count of this clone is one. This chain connects TRBV5-5 to TRBJ2-5, with D uncertain. Germline V gives CDR1 SGHKS, CDR2 YYEKEE (reference sequence). Deletions cut 1 base from V and 5 bases from J, with 9 bases between. This CDR3 region has 13 residues. CDR3 region: CASSLLGMETQYF. CDR3 DNA: TGTGCCAGCAGCTTGTTAGGGATGGAGACCCAGTACTTC.

The V gene is TRBV5-6, the J gene TRBJ1-1, with D possibly TRBD1 on 6 matching bases. Germline V gene lookup returns CDR1 SGHDT and CDR2 YYEEEE. Trimming pared 4 bases from V and 2 bases from J, leaving 15 bases between. This CDR3 contains 15 residues. CDR3 in DNA: TGTGCCAGCAGCCGAACCGGGACAAGTAACACTGAAGCTTTCTTT. It translates to CASSRTGTSNTEAFF.

The chain is built from TRBV29-1 and TRBJ1-2, with 9 nucleotides matching TRBD1. This CDR3 contains 14 residues. After removal of 6 bases from V and 1 base from J, the junction contained 6 bases not matched to a gene. Germline CDR1 reads SQVTM; CDR2 reads ANQGSEA. The CDR3 coding sequence is TGCAGCGTCCCGGACAGGGGACGTAACTATGGCTACACCTTC. This gives the protein CSVPDRGRNYGYTF.

The J gene is TRBJ2-6, the V gene TRBV6-1; D is tentatively TRBD1 or TRBD2 (6 bases each). From germline, CDR1 is MNHNS and CDR2 SASEGT. The V gene lost 4 bases and the J gene lost 0 bases, with 13 bases spanning the gap. The CDR3 length is 17 residues. CDR3 protein: CASSGGTKVSGANVLTF. In nucleotides, the CDR3 is TGTGCCAGCAGTGGCGGGACAAAGGTCTCTGGGGCCAACGTCCTGACTTTC.

The genes are TRBV9 and TRBJ1-3; D remains unclear. This CDR3 is built from 14 residues. V lost 3 bases to trimming and J lost 4 bases, with 11 bases between them. Germline assignment: CDR1 SGDLS and CDR2 YYNGEE. CDR3 sequence (DNA): TGTGCCAGCAGCGCAGCCTCCCTAGGAAACACCATATATTTT. Protein sequence: CASSAASLGNTIYF.